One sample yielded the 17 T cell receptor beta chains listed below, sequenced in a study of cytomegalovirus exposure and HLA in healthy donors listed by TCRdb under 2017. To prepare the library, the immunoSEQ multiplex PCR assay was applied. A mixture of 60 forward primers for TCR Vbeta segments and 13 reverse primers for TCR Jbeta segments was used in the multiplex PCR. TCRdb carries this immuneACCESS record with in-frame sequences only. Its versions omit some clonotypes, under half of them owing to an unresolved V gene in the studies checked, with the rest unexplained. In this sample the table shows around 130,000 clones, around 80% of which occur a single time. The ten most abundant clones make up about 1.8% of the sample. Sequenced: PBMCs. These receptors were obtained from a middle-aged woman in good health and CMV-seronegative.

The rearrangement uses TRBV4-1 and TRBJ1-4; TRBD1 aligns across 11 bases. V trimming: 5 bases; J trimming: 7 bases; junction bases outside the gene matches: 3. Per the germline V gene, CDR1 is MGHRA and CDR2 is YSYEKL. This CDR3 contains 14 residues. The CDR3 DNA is TGCGCCAGCAGCACCGGGACAGGGGGTGAAAAACTGTTTTTT. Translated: CASSTGTGGEKLFF.

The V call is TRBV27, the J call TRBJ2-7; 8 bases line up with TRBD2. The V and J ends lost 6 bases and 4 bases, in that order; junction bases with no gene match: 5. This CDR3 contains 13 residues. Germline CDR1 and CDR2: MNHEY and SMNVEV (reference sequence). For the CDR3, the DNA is TGTGCCAGCAGGGCGGGAGGAAGTTACGAGCAGTACTTC. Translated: CASRAGGSYEQYF.

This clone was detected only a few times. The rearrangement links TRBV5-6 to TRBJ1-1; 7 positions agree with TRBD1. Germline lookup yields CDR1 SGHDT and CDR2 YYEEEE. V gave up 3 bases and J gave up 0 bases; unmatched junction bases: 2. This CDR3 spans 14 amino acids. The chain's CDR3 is CASSSQGMNTEAFF. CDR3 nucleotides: TGTGCCAGCAGCTCACAGGGGATGAACACTGAAGCTTTCTTT. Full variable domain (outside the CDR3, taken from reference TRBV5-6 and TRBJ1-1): DAGVTQSPTHLIKTRGQQVTLRCSPKSGHDTVSWYQQALGQGPQFIFQYYEEEERQRGNFPDRFSGHQFPNYSSELNVNALLLGDSALYLCASSSQGMNTEAFFGQGTRLTVV.

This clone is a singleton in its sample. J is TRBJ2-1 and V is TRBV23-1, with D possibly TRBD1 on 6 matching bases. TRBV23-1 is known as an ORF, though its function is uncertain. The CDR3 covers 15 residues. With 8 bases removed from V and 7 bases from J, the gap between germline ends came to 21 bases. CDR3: CASPPRQGMENEQFF. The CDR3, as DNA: TGCGCCAGCCCCCCGAGGCAGGGGATGGAAAATGAGCAGTTCTTC.

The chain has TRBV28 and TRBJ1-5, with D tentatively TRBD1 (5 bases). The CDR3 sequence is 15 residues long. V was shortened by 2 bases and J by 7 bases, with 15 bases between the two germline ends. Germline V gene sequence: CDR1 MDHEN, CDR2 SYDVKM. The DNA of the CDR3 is TGTGCCAGCAGTTTAGCGTTTGGGGGAGGACAGCCCCAGCATTTT. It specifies CASSLAFGGGQPQHF.

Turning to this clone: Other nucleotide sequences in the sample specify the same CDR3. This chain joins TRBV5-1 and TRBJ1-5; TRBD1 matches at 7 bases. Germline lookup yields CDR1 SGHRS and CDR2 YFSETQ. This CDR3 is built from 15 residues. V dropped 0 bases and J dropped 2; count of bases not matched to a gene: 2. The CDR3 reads CASSLDRGGNQPQHF. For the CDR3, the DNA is TGCGCCAGCAGCTTGGACAGGGGCGGCAATCAGCCCCAGCATTTT.

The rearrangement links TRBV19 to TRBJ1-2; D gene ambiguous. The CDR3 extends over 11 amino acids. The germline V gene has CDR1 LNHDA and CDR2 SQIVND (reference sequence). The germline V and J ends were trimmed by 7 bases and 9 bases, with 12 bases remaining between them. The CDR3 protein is CASIGGTCYTF. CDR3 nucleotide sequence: TGTGCCAGTATCGGTGGTACCTGCTACACCTTC.

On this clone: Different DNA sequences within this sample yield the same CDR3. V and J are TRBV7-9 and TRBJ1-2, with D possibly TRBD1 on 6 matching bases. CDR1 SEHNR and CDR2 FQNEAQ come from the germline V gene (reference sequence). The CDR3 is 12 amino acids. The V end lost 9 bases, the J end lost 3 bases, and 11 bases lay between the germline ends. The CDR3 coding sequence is TGTGCCAGTAGCAACAGGGACTATGGCTACACCTTC. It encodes CASSNRDYGYTF.

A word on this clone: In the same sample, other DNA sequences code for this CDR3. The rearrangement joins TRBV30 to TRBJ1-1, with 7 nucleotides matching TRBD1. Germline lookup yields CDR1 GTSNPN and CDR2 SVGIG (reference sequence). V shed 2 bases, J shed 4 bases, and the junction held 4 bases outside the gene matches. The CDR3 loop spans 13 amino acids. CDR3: CAWSRQGGTEAFF. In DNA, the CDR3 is TGTGCCTGGAGTAGACAGGGAGGCACTGAAGCTTTCTTT.

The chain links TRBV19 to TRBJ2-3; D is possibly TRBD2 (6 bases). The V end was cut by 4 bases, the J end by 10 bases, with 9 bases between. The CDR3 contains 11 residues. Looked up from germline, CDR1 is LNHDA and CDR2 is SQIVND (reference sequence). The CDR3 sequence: CASSRAGPQYF. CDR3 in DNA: TGTGCCAGTAGTAGGGCGGGACCGCAGTATTTT.

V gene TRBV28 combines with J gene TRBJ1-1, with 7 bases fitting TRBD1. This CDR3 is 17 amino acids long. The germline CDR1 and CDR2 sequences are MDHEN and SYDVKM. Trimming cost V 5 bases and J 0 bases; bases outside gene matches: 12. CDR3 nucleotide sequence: TGTGCCAGCAGTAGCACTCGGACAGGCCTCATGAACACTGAAGCTTTCTTT. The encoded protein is CASSSTRTGLMNTEAFF.

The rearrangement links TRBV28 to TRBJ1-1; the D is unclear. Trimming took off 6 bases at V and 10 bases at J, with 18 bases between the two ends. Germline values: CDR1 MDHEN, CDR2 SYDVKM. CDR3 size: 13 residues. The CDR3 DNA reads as TGTGCCAGCAGCGAGAGGGCGCCCGGCACAGCTTTCTTT. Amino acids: CASSERAPGTAFF.

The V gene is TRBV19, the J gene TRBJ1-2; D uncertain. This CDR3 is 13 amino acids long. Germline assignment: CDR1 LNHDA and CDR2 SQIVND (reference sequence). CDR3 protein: CAATPREGHGYTF. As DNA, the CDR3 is TGTGCTGCCACCCCCCGGGAAGGTCATGGCTACACCTTC.

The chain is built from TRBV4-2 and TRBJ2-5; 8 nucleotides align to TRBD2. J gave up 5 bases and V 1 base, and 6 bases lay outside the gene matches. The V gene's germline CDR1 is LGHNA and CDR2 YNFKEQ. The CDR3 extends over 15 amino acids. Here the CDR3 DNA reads TGTGCCAGCAGCCAAGCAGCGGGGGTCGGGGAGACCCAGTACTTC. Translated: CASSQAAGVGETQYF.

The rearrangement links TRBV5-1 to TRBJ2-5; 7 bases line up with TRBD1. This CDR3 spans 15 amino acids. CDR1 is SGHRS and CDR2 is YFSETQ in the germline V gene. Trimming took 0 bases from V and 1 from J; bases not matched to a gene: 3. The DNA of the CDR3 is TGCGCCAGCAGCTTGGTCCCAGGGGGCCAAGAGACCCAGTACTTC. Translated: CASSLVPGGQETQYF.

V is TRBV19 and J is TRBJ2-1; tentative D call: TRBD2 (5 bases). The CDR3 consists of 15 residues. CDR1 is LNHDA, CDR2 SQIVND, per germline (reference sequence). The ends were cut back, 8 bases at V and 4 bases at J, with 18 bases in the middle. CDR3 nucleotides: TGTGCCAGTGCCTTAGCGAAGGGCCGTTACAATGAGCAGTTCTTC. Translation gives CASALAKGRYNEQFF.

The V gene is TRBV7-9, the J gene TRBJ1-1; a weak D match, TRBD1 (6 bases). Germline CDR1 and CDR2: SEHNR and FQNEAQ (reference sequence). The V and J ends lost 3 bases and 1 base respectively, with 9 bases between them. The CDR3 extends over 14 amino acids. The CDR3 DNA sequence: TGTGCCAGCAGCTTCCAACAGGGGAACACTGAAGCTTTCTTT. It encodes CASSFQQGNTEAFF.